A selection of T cell receptor beta chains follows, all from one sample in a study of blood T cell repertoires in COVID-19. The method was immunoSEQ multiplex PCR; TCRdb's version includes in-frame clones alone and lacks a portion of them. The sample holds about 36,000 clones, approximately 81% seen once. Sequencing input: peripheral blood. All receptors come from a man between 60 and 70 years old with COVID-19, enrolled during active disease. Both conserved end residues are part of each CDR3. The order of the fields is clone size, V gene, J gene, D gene, CDR3 protein, CDR3 DNA. A D gene is named only where the DNA matches it firmly. The size field is filled for only some rows; it gives once, few, many or a size class.

size: -; V: TRBV5-4; J: TRBJ1-2; D: -; CDR3: CASSLGGLGYGYTF; DNA: TGTGCCAGCAGCCTGGGGGGGCTGGGCTATGGCTACACCTTC
size: -; V: TRBV6-5; J: TRBJ2-7; D: -; CDR3: CASSHGQMANEQYF; DNA: TGTGCCAGCAGTCACGGACAAATGGCAAACGAGCAGTACTTC
size: once; V: TRBV7-9; J: TRBJ2-7; D: -; CDR3: CASRASGFTYEQYF; DNA: TGTGCCAGCAGGGCATCAGGGTTTACCTACGAGCAGTACTTC
size: -; V: TRBV30; J: TRBJ2-1; D: -; CDR3: CAWKRAGREQFF; DNA: TGTGCCTGGAAGCGGGCCGGGCGGGAGCAGTTCTTC
size: once; V: TRBV14; J: TRBJ2-5; D: -; CDR3: CASSQAQGVKTQYF; DNA: TGTGCCAGCAGCCAAGCACAGGGAGTGAAGACCCAGTACTTC
size: once; V: TRBV9; J: TRBJ1-2; D: -; CDR3: CASSVDNGSGGYTF; DNA: TGTGCCAGCAGCGTAGATAACGGTTCAGGGGGCTACACCTTC
size: -; V: TRBV14; J: TRBJ1-4; D: -; CDR3: CASSQIGAGATNEKLFF; DNA: TGTGCCAGCAGCCAAATCGGGGCGGGAGCAACTAATGAAAAACTGTTTTTT
size: once; V: TRBV27; J: TRBJ2-3; D: -; CDR3: CASSLVRAPFHMSTDTQYF; DNA: TGTGCCAGCAGTTTAGTCAGGGCCCCCTTCCATATGAGCACAGATACGCAGTATTTT
size: few; V: TRBV19; J: TRBJ1-6; D: -; CDR3: CASSLGPYSPLHF; DNA: TGTGCCAGTAGTCTTGGCCCTTATTCACCCCTCCACTTT
size: -; V: TRBV19; J: TRBJ2-6; D: TRBD1; CDR3: CASGDSRALGNNVLTF; DNA: TGTGCCAGTGGGGACAGTAGGGCTTTGGGCAACAACGTCCTGACTTTC
size: -; V: TRBV19; J: TRBJ2-7; D: TRBD1; CDR3: CASSPPPGQGAYEQYF; DNA: TGTGCCAGTAGTCCGCCTCCGGGACAGGGGGCCTACGAGCAGTACTTC
size: -; V: TRBV6-5; J: TRBJ1-2; D: -; CDR3: CASSSGVPVYGYTF; DNA: TGTGCCAGCAGCTCAGGGGTTCCCGTTTATGGCTACACCTTC
size: -; V: TRBV5-6; J: TRBJ1-2; D: -; CDR3: CASSSVDRNYGYTF; DNA: TGTGCCAGCAGCTCTGTGGACAGAAACTATGGCTACACCTTC
size: -; V: TRBV6-5; J: TRBJ2-1; D: TRBD1; CDR3: CASSYRQGVSYNEQFF; DNA: TGTGCCAGCAGTTACAGGCAGGGGGTGTCCTACAATGAGCAGTTCTTC